This record covers a single TCR beta chain. Its antigen is not known. These data originate in a study of T cell responses to AZD1222 COVID-19 vaccine. Regarding the study as a whole: Only a handful of AZD1222 recipients, roughly six in all, had baseline seropositivity.

CDR3 size: 18 residues. The trim removed 3 bases at V and 6 bases at J, leaving 14 bases unmatched. CDR1 SGHTA and CDR2 FQGNSA come from the germline V gene. The assay was immunoSEQ multiplex PCR, and TCRdb's table has in-frame clones only and misses some. The data hold 92,000 or so clones, with roughly 90% observed a single time. This chain joins TRBV7-2 and TRBJ2-3; 11 positions agree with TRBD2. This material consisted of peripheral blood, taken on day 0 of AZD1222 vaccination. This receptor was taken from an adult in good health. CDR3 region: CASSFSPGLAARGDTQYF. The DNA of the CDR3 is TGTGCCAGCAGCTTTTCGCCGGGACTAGCGGCTCGGGGGGATACGCAGTATTTT.